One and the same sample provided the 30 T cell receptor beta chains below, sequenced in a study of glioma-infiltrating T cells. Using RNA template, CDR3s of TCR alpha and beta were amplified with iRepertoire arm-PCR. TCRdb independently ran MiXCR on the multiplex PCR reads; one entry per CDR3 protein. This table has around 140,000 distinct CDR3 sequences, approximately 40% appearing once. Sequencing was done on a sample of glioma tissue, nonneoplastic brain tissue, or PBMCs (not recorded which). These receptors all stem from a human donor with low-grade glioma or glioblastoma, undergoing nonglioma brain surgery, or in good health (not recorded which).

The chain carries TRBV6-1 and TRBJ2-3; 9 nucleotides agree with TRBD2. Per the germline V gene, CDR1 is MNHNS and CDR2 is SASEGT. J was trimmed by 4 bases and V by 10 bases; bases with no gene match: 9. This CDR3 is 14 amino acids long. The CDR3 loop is CATTRAGGADTQYF. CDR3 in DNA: TGTGCCACCACCCGAGCGGGAGGCGCAGATACGCAGTATTTT.

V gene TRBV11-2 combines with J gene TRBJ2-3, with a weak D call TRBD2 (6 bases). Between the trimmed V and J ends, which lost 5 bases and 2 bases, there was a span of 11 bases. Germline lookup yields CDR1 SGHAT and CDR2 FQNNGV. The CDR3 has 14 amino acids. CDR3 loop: CASSMTSDTDTQYF. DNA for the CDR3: TGTGCCAGCAGCATGACTAGTGACACAGATACGCAGTATTTT.

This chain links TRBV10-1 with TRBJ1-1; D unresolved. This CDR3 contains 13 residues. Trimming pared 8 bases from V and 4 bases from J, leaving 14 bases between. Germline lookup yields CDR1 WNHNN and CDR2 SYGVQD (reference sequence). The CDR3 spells CASQPTETTEAFF. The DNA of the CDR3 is TGCGCCAGCCAACCTACAGAAACCACTGAAGCTTTCTTT.

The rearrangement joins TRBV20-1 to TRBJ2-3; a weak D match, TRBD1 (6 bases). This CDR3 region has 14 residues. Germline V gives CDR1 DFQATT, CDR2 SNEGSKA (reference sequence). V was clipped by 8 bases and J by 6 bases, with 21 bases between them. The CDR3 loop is CSFRGVPDSDTQYF. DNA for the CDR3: TGCAGTTTCAGGGGAGTTCCCGACTCGGATACGCAGTATTTT.

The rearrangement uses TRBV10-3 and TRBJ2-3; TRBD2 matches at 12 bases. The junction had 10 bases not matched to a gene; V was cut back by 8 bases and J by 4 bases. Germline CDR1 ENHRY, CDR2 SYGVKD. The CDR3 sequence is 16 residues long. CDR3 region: CAIAGSTSGRADTQYF. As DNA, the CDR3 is TGTGCCATCGCCGGATCGACTAGCGGGAGAGCAGATACGCAGTATTTT.

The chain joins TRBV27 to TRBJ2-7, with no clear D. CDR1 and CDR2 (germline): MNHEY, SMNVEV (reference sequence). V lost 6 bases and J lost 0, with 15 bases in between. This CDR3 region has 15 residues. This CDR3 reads CASSKLVQLSYEQYF. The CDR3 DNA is TGTGCCAGCAGCAAACTTGTCCAACTCTCCTACGAGCAGTACTTC.

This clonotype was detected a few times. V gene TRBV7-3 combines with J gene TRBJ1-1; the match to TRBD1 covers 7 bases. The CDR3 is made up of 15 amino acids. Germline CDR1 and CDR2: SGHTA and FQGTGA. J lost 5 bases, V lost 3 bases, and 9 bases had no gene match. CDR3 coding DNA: TGTGCCAGCAGCTTCCAAACAGGGGCCGGGACTGAAGCTTTCTTT. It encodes CASSFQTGAGTEAFF.

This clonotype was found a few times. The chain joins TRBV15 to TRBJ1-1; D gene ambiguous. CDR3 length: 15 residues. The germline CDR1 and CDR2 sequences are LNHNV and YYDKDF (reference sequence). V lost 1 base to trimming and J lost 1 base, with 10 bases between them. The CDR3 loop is CATSRAIRQNTEAFF. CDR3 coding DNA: TGTGCCACCAGCAGAGCCATTCGACAGAACACTGAAGCTTTCTTT.

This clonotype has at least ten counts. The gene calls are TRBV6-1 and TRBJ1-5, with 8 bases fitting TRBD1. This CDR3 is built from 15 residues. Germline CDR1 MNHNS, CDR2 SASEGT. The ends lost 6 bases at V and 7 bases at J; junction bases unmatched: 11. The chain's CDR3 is CASRLSPTGDQPQHF. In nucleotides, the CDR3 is TGTGCCAGCAGACTATCCCCGACAGGGGACCAGCCCCAGCATTTT.

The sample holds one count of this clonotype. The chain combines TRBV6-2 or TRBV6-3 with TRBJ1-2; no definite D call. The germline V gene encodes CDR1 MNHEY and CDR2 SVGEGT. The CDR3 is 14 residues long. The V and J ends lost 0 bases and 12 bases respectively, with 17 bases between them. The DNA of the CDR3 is TGTGCCAGCAGTTACTCGCCAAATTTCGTTGACCACACCTTC. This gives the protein CASSYSPNFVDHTF.

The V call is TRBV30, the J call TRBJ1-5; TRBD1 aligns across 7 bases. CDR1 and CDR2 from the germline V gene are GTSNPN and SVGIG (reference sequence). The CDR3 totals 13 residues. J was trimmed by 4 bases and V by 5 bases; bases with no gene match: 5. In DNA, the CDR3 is TGTGCCTGGGCGGGACAGACGAATCAGCCCCAGCATTTT. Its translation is CAWAGQTNQPQHF.

CDR3 nucleotides: TGCAGTGCTAGCGGTGGGGGACAGGGACACAATGAGCAGTTCTTC. Its translation: CSASGGGQGHNEQFF. This sequence joins TRBV20-1 and TRBJ2-1; 9 positions match TRBD1. The CDR3 is made up of 15 amino acids. Trimming took 3 bases from V and 5 from J; bases not matched to a gene: 8. Germline V gene lookup returns CDR1 DFQATT and CDR2 SNEGSKA (reference sequence).

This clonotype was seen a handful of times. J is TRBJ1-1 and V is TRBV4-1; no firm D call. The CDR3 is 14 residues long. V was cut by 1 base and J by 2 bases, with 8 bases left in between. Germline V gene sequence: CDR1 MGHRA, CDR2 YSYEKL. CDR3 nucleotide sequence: TGCGCCAGCAGCCAAGCGCCAGGTAACACTGAAGCTTTCTTT. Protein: CASSQAPGNTEAFF.

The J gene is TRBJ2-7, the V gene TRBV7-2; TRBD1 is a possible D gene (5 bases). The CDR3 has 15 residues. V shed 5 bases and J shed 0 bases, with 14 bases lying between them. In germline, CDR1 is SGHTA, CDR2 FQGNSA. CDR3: CASSRGQPLSYEQYF. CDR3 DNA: TGTGCCAGCAGCCGAGGACAACCGCTCTCCTACGAGCAGTACTTC.

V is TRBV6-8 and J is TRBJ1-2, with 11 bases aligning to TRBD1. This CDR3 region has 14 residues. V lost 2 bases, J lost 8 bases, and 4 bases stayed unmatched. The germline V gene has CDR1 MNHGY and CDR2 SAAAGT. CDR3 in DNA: TGTGCCAGCAGTTACGAGGGACAGGGGGGAGGCTACACCTTC. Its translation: CASSYEGQGGGYTF.

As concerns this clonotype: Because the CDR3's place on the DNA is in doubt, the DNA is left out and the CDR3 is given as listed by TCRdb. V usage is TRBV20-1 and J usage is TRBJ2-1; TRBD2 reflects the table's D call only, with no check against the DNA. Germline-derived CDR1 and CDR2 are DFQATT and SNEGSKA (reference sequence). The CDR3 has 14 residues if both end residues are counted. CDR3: CSALTVAGGNEQSF.

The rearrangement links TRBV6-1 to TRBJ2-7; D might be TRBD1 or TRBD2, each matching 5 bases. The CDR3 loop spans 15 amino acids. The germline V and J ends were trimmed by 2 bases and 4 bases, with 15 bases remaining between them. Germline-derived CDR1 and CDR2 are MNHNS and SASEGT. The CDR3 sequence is CASSERGTVLYEQYF. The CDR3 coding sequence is TGTGCCAGCAGTGAACGTGGGACGGTCTTATACGAGCAGTACTTC.

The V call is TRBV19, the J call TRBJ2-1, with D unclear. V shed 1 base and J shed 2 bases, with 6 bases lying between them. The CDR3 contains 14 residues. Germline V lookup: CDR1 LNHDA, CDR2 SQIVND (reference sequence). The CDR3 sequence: CASSIALAYNEQFF. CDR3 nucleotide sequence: TGTGCCAGTAGTATAGCCCTAGCCTACAATGAGCAGTTCTTC.

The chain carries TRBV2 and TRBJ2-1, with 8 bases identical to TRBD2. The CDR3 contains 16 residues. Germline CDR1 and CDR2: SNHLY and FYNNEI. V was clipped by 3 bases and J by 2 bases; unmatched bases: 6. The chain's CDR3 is CASSEQGLVTYNEQFF. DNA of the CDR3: TGTGCCAGCAGTGAGCAGGGACTAGTTACCTACAATGAGCAGTTCTTC.

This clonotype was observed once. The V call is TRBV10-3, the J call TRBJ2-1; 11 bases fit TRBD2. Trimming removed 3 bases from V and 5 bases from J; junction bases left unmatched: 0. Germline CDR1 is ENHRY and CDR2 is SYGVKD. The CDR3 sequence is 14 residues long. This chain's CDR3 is CAISELAGDNEQFF. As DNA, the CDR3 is TGTGCCATCAGTGAACTAGCGGGAGACAATGAGCAGTTCTTC.

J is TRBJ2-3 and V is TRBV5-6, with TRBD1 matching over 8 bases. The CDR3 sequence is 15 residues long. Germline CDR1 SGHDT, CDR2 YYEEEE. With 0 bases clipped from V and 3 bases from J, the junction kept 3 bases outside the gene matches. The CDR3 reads CASSLARGLTDTQYF. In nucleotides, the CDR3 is TGTGCCAGCAGCTTGGCCAGGGGGCTAACAGATACGCAGTATTTT.

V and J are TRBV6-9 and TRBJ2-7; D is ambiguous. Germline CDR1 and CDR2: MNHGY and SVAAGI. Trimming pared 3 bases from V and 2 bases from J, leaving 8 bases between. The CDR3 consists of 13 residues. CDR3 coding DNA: TGTGCCAGCAGTTACCGGGTCGCCTACGAGCAGTACTTC. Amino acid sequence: CASSYRVAYEQYF.

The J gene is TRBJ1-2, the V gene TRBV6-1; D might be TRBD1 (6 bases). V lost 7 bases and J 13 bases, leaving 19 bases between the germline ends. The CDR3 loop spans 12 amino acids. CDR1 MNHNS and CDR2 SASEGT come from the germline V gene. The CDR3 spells CASNEGVTLTTF. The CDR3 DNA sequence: TGTGCCAGCAATGAGGGGGTAACTTTGACCACCTTC.

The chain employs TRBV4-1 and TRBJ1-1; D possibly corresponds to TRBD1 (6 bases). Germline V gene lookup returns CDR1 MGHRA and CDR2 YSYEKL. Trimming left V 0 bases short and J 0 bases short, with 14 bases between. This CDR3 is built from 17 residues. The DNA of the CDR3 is TGCGCCAGCAGCCAAGATTGGGGGGGGGCCATGAACACTGAAGCTTTCTTT. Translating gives CASSQDWGGAMNTEAFF.

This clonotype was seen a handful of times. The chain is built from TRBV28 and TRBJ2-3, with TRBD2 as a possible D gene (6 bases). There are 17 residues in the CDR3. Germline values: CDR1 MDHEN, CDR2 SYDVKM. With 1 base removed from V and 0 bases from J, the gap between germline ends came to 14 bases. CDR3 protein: CASSLSTGAPSTDTQYF. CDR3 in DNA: TGTGCCAGCAGTTTATCGACGGGAGCCCCTAGCACAGATACGCAGTATTTT. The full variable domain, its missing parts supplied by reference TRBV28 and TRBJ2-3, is DVKVTQSSRYLVKRTGEKVFLECVQDMDHENMFWYRQDPGLGLRLIYFSYDVKMKEKGDIPEGYSVSREKKERFSLILESASTNQTSMYLCASSLSTGAPSTDTQYFGPGTRLTVL.

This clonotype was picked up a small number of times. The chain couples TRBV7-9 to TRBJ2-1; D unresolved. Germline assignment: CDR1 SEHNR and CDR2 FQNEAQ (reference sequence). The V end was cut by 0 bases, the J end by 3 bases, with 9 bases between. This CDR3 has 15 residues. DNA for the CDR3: TGTGCCAGCAGCTTAGCGCTAGGTAACTACAATGAGCAGTTCTTC. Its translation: CASSLALGNYNEQFF. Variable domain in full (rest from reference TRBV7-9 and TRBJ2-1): DTGVSQNPRHKITKRGQNVTFRCDPISEHNRLYWYRQTLGQGPEFLTYFQNEAQLEKSRLLSDRFSAERPKGSFSTLEIQRTEQGDSAMYLCASSLALGNYNEQFFGPGTRLTVL.

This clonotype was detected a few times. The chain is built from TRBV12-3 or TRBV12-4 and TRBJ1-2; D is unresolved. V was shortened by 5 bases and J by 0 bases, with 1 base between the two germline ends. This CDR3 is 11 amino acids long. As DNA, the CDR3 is TGTGCCAGCAGTACTAACTATGGCTACACCTTC. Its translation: CASSTNYGYTF.

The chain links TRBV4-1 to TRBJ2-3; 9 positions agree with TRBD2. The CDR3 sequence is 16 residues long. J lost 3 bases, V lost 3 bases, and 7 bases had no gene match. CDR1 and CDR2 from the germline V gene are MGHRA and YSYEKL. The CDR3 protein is CASSQVAGVGTDTQYF. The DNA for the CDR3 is TGCGCCAGCAGCCAGGTAGCGGGAGTTGGAACAGATACGCAGTATTTT.

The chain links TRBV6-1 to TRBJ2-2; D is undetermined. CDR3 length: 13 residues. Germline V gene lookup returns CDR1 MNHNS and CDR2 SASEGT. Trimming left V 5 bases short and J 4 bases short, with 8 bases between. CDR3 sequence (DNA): TGTGCCAGCAGTCCTCTGGCCACCGGGGAGCTGTTTTTT. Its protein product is CASSPLATGELFF.

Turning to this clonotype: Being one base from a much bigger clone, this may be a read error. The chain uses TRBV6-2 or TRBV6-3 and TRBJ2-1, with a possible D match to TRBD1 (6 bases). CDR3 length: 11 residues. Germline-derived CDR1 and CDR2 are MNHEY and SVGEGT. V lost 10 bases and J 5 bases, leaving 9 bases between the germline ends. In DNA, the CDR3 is TGTGCCAACCAGGGGCACAATGAGCAGTTCTTC. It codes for CANQGHNEQFF.